These 19 T cell receptor beta chains share one sample of origin, sequenced in a study of cytomegalovirus exposure and HLA in healthy donors. With 60 Vbeta and 13 Jbeta primers, the PCR was carried out. Assay used: immunoSEQ multiplex PCR; TCRdb lists only in-frame clones, some missing. The table includes more than 90,000 clones, about 68% detected once. The specimen was PBMCs. These receptors all stem from a woman between 50 and 59 years old in good health and CMV-seropositive.

The genes are TRBV6-5 and TRBJ2-7, with 8 positions matching TRBD1. The CDR3 spans 14 residues. V was clipped by 2 bases and J by 7 bases; unmatched bases: 7. Germline lookup yields CDR1 MNHEY and CDR2 SVGAGI. The CDR3 sequence: CASSYGQGAGEQYF. The CDR3 DNA reads TGTGCCAGCAGTTACGGGCAGGGGGCGGGAGAGCAGTACTTC.

The CDR3 reads CASSPGNSGGLHGNEQFF. The DNA of the CDR3 is TGCGCCAGCAGCCCCGGTAATAGCGGGGGGCTGCATGGGAATGAGCAGTTCTTC. The rearrangement links TRBV5-1 to TRBJ2-1; 10 bases are shared with TRBD2. The CDR3 is made up of 18 amino acids. After removal of 4 bases from V and 7 bases from J, the junction contained 17 bases not matched to a gene. CDR1 and CDR2 from the germline V gene are SGHRS and YFSETQ.

This clone was seen only once. The chain couples TRBV6-5 to TRBJ2-1; D possibly corresponds to TRBD2 (7 bases). In germline, CDR1 is MNHEY, CDR2 SVGAGI. This CDR3 contains 12 residues. The V and J ends lost 10 bases and 5 bases respectively, with 12 bases between them. CDR3: CAIRGGDNEQFF. Here the CDR3 DNA reads TGTGCCATCCGAGGGGGGGACAATGAGCAGTTCTTC.

The chain is built from TRBV18 and TRBJ1-2, with a tentative D call TRBD1 (6 bases). Trimming removed 5 bases from V and 0 bases from J, with 10 bases in between. Germline V gene lookup returns CDR1 KGHSH and CDR2 LQKENI. The CDR3 runs 14 residues. CDR3 DNA sequence: TGTGCCAGCTCATCGGACAGAACTAACTATGGCTACACCTTC. Translation: CASSSDRTNYGYTF.

This clone has more than one count but fewer than ten. The J gene is TRBJ1-1, the V gene TRBV6-1; D possibly corresponds to TRBD1 (5 bases). The V end lost 7 bases, the J end lost 0 bases, and 9 bases lay between the germline ends. The CDR3 totals 13 residues. The germline CDR1 and CDR2 sequences are MNHNS and SASEGT. The CDR3 region is CASTAGLNTEAFF. The CDR3 region has the DNA TGTGCCAGCACGGCAGGGTTGAACACTGAAGCTTTCTTT.

The chain uses TRBV4-1 and TRBJ2-1, with TRBD2 matching 10 bases. Germline CDR1 and CDR2: MGHRA and YSYEKL. V shed 1 base, J shed 10 bases, and the junction held 10 bases outside the gene matches. CDR3 length: 16 residues. The CDR3 DNA is TGCGCCAGCAGCCAAGCAGCGGGGGGGCTTGCGAAAGAGCAGTTCTTC. Translation: CASSQAAGGLAKEQFF.

This rearrangement joins TRBV28 to TRBJ1-2; D ambiguous. V gave up 10 bases and J gave up 5 bases, with 29 bases separating them. The CDR3 is 17 amino acids. CDR1 and CDR2 from the germline V gene are MDHEN and SYDVKM. CDR3 sequence: CATPRTSKGGMSYGYTF. CDR3 coding DNA: TGTGCCACCCCCCGGACGTCGAAGGGAGGGATGTCATATGGCTACACCTTC.

The rearrangement joins TRBV29-1 to TRBJ2-2, with TRBD1 matching over 8 bases. V lost 5 bases, J lost 8 bases, and 10 bases stayed unmatched. This CDR3 comprises 14 residues. Germline assignment: CDR1 SQVTM and CDR2 ANQGSEA. The CDR3 protein is CSVSWQGAGGELFF. The CDR3 DNA is TGCAGCGTTTCTTGGCAGGGGGCTGGGGGGGAGCTGTTTTTT.

On this clone: Sequence at one end of the junction differs from germline and may be a read error. The CDR3 sequence is CASSIGLGQETQYF. As DNA, the CDR3 is TGTGCCAGTAGTATAGGTCTCGGACAAGAGACTCAGTACTTC. V and J are TRBV19 and TRBJ2-5; TRBD1 is a possible D gene (5 bases). CDR1 LNHDA and CDR2 SQIVND come from the germline V gene (reference sequence). This CDR3 region has 14 residues.

The chain joins TRBV5-1 to TRBJ2-7; 12 bases fit TRBD2. The germline V gene encodes CDR1 SGHRS and CDR2 YFSETQ. This CDR3 contains 14 residues. Trimming took 3 bases from V and 4 from J; bases not matched to a gene: 2. Here the CDR3 DNA reads TGCGCCAGCAGCTGGACTAGCGGGAAATACGAGCAGTACTTC. It translates to CASSWTSGKYEQYF.

V and J are TRBV7-2 and TRBJ2-7, with TRBD2 matching over 8 bases. The V and J ends lost 4 bases and 4 bases, in that order; junction bases with no gene match: 6. Germline V gene sequence: CDR1 SGHTA, CDR2 FQGNSA. The CDR3 is made up of 14 amino acids. The CDR3 coding sequence is TGTGCCAGCAGCTCTCCACCGGGAGGGTACGAGCAGTACTTC. Protein sequence: CASSSPPGGYEQYF.

The chain employs TRBV6-5 and TRBJ2-5; D not certain. The CDR3 covers 11 residues. V was pared by 6 bases and J by 7 bases, with 9 bases between. Germline values: CDR1 MNHEY, CDR2 SVGAGI. For the CDR3, the DNA is TGTGCCAGCAGCCGCTCAGGGACCCAGTACTTC. This encodes CASSRSGTQYF.

The rearrangement uses TRBV30 and TRBJ1-5; the match to TRBD1 covers 7 bases. V dropped 0 bases and J dropped 4; count of bases not matched to a gene: 6. This CDR3 comprises 15 residues. CDR1 is GTSNPN, CDR2 SVGIG, per germline (reference sequence). CDR3 bases: TGTGCCTGGAGTGTGAGGGGGCAGACAAATCAGCCCCAGCATTTT. Translating gives CAWSVRGQTNQPQHF.

This chain connects TRBV1 to TRBJ1-1; TRBD1 is the table's D call and was not checked against the DNA. TRBV1 is recorded as a pseudogene. The CDR3 runs 13 residues. CDR3 sequence (DNA): TGCACCAGCAGCCAAGATCCAGGCACTGAAGCTTTCTTT. Translation gives CTSSQDPGTEAFF.

The sample holds one count of this clone. The V gene is TRBV5-1, the J gene TRBJ2-1; 7 bases align to TRBD2. The CDR3 contains 16 residues. V was pared by 2 bases and J by 0 bases, with 5 bases of the junction left unmatched. Germline CDR1 SGHRS, CDR2 YFSETQ. The CDR3 DNA is TGCGCCAGCAGCTTAAGGCGGGAGAGCTCCTACAATGAGCAGTTCTTC. This encodes CASSLRRESSYNEQFF.

V is TRBV4-2 and J is TRBJ2-2; D gene unclear. CDR3 length: 14 residues. Germline V gene data show CDR1 as LGHNA and CDR2 as YNFKEQ. V dropped 1 base and J dropped 4 bases, with 7 bases sitting between them. The CDR3 sequence: CASSQGRGTGELFF. CDR3 DNA: TGTGCCAGCAGCCAAGGTCGAGGCACCGGGGAGCTGTTTTTT.

V usage is TRBV7-2 and J usage is TRBJ2-5, with a tentative D call TRBD2 (5 bases). V was shortened by 1 base and J by 0 bases, with 12 bases between the two germline ends. Germline-derived CDR1 and CDR2 are SGHTA and FQGNSA. CDR3 size: 16 residues. For the CDR3, the DNA is TGTGCCAGCAGCTTAGAAGGAGGAGGACACCAAGAGACCCAGTACTTC. As protein: CASSLEGGGHQETQYF.

The rearrangement uses TRBV6-6 and TRBJ1-2; maybe TRBD1 (5 bases). V was shortened by 4 bases and J by 5 bases, with 11 bases between the two germline ends. This CDR3 is 13 amino acids long. CDR1 is MNHNY, CDR2 SVGAGI, per germline (reference sequence). CDR3 residues: CASSSRDSYGYTF. The CDR3 DNA reads TGTGCCAGCAGTTCCAGAGACAGTTATGGCTACACCTTC.

The rearrangement uses TRBV7-2 and TRBJ1-1, with D unclear. Germline assignment: CDR1 SGHTA and CDR2 FQGNSA. The CDR3 consists of 14 residues. V dropped 6 bases and J dropped 2 bases, with 13 bases sitting between them. The CDR3 region is CASSSRGGNTEAFF. The CDR3, as DNA: TGTGCCAGCAGTTCCCGGGGTGGTAACACTGAAGCTTTCTTT.